This TCR beta chain is from a study of cytomegalovirus exposure and HLA in healthy donors. The CDR3 has 15 residues. The V segment lost 3 bases and the J segment 0 bases; nucleotides outside the gene matches: 5. CDR1 and CDR2 (germline): LNHNV, YYDKDF (reference sequence). For this clone: No antigen is known for it.

General study results and limits: Differences between HLA loci emerged in a later analysis of TCR association rates, with DRB1 most and HLA-C fewest. Usually a TCR sequence was rare, but some public TCRs were found in many donors.

The PCR contained 60 Vbeta and 13 Jbeta primers. In the source study's methods: Roughly 80 million unique TCR beta chains, roughly 11 million of them shared, were counted by a later analysis. Using immunoSEQ multiplex PCR, the repertoire was profiled, and TCRdb retains in-frame clones only, with some absent. Clone size and V and J calls were adopted from that table, with D and trimming inferred from the DNA. The sample carries 100,000 or so clones, around 72% recorded once. Specimen: PBMCs. The V call is TRBV15, the J call TRBJ2-7; 7 positions match TRBD2. This receptor was identified in a young man in good health and CMV-seronegative. In DNA, the CDR3 is TGTGCCACCAGCAGTGGGGCTAGCGGCTCCTACGAGCAGTACTTC. Protein: CATSSGASGSYEQYF.